Each of the 8 T cell receptor beta chains below was sequenced from the same sample in a study of blood T cell repertoires in COVID-19. Repertoires were generated with immunoSEQ multiplex PCR, while TCRdb's copy carries only in-frame clones and drops some. There are roughly 360,000 clones in the sample; approximately 87% occur only once, and approximately 1.2% lies in the top ten. The sequenced sample was PBMCs or T cells enriched from blood (not recorded which). The receptors come from a man aged 30 to 45 who had recovered from COVID-19.

This sequence joins TRBV6-4 and TRBJ1-1; D call uncertain. The CDR3 loop spans 14 amino acids. CDR1 and CDR2 from the germline V gene are MRHNA and SNTAGT. V was trimmed by 6 bases and J by 1 base, leaving 12 bases between them. In nucleotides, the CDR3 is TGTGCCAGCAGCCGCGCTCCCGGGAACACTGAAGCTTTCTTT. It is translated as CASSRAPGNTEAFF.

This clone was observed a handful of times. V is TRBV6-5 and J is TRBJ2-5, with D possibly being TRBD2 (5 bases). This CDR3 is 14 amino acids long. From germline, CDR1 is MNHEY and CDR2 SVGAGI. Trimming shortened V by 0 bases and J by 5 bases, and 10 bases separated the two germline ends. CDR3 bases: TGTGCCAGCAGTTACTCGTCCGGGGTGGAGACCCAGTACTTC. Translating gives CASSYSSGVETQYF.

This clone has only one observation. The V gene is TRBV24-1, the J gene TRBJ2-1; perhaps TRBD2 as D (7 bases). Germline assignment: CDR1 KGHDR and CDR2 SFDVKD. There are 16 residues in the CDR3. The V and J ends lost 2 bases and 2 bases respectively, with 12 bases between them. This CDR3 is CATSDSRGAPYNEQFF. The CDR3 DNA follows: TGTGCCACCAGTGATTCACGGGGGGCCCCCTACAATGAGCAGTTCTTC.

The gene calls are TRBV6-5 and TRBJ1-2, with TRBD1 as a possible D gene (5 bases). Germline loops: CDR1 MNHEY, CDR2 SVGAGI. V was clipped by 0 bases and J by 8 bases, with 13 bases between them. The CDR3 is made up of 14 amino acids. The CDR3 DNA is TGTGCCAGCAGTTACTCGAGGGGAGGGAGAGGCTACACCTTC. Amino acids: CASSYSRGGRGYTF.

Of note for this clone: Compared with germline, one end of the junction differs, possibly owing to a read error. The rearrangement joins TRBV7-9 to TRBJ2-3, with D possibly being TRBD1 (6 bases). The germline gives CDR1 SEHNR, CDR2 FQNEAQ (reference sequence). The CDR3 spans 15 residues. Written as DNA, the CDR3 is TGTGCCAGCACCTTACAGCAGGGGAGCACAGATACGCAGTATTTT. This sequence encodes CASTLQQGSTDTQYF. The variable domain in full, with the rest retrieved from reference TRBV7-9 and TRBJ2-3, is DTGVSQNPRHKITKRGQNVTFRCDPISEHNRLYWYRQTLGQGPEFLTYFQNEAQLEKSRLLSDRFSAERPKGSFSTLEIQRTEQGDSAMYLCASTLQQGSTDTQYFGPGTRLTVL.

The chain employs TRBV12-5 and TRBJ1-2; TRBD1 agrees at 9 bases. Germline V gives CDR1 LGHNT, CDR2 FRNRAP. V trimming: 0 bases; J trimming: 6 bases; junction bases outside the gene matches: 8. The CDR3 has 16 residues. CDR3: CASGLVTGGSNDGYTF. As DNA, the CDR3 is TGTGCTAGTGGTTTGGTCACAGGGGGCAGTAATGATGGCTACACCTTC.

The CDR3 bases are TGTGCCAGCAGTTACCGGACAGGGGAAAGTCAGCCCCAGCATTTT. It is translated as CASSYRTGESQPQHF. This chain connects TRBV6-6 to TRBJ1-5, with 9 bases lining up with TRBD1. CDR3 length: 15 residues. With 2 bases clipped from V and 6 bases from J, the junction kept 5 bases outside the gene matches. The germline V gene has CDR1 MNHNY and CDR2 SVGAGI (reference sequence).

The chain recombines TRBV27 with TRBJ2-2, with D possibly TRBD1 on 6 matching bases. CDR1 is MNHEY and CDR2 is SMNVEV in the germline V gene (reference sequence). The CDR3 sequence is 13 residues long. V was shortened by 5 bases and J by 9 bases, with 13 bases between the two germline ends. CDR3 coding DNA: TGTGCCAGCAGTGACAGGAGTTTGCGGGAGCTGTTTTTT. Translation gives CASSDRSLRELFF.